The entry that follows covers one T cell receptor beta chain sequence. The antigen is not known. The data were obtained in a study of OX40 agonist ivuxolimab in advanced cancers. About the study: Ivuxolimab, which is an agonistic anti-OX40 (CD134) antibody, was administered to the patients.

The method was immunoSEQ multiplex PCR; TCRdb's version includes in-frame clones alone and lacks a portion of them. The profile covers roughly 28,000 clones, with 82% appearing a single time and over 20% taken by the ten largest. The germline V gene has CDR1 MNHEY and CDR2 SMNVEV (reference sequence). V dropped 8 bases and J dropped 3 bases, with 17 bases sitting between them. The CDR3 is made up of 15 amino acids. Regarding the study as a whole: Fewer expanded clones were found on average in CD4+ than in CD8+ T cells.

The input for sequencing was CD4+ or CD8+ T cells sorted from blood, taken in a trial of the OX40 agonist ivuxolimab. V is TRBV27 and J is TRBJ1-5; D unresolved. The sequence derives from an adult with an advanced solid tumor such as melanoma, head and neck, liver or kidney cancer. CDR3 sequence (DNA): TGTGCCAGCTCGGCGGAAGGGTTAGACAATCAGCCCCAGCATTTT. Protein product: CASSAEGLDNQPQHF.